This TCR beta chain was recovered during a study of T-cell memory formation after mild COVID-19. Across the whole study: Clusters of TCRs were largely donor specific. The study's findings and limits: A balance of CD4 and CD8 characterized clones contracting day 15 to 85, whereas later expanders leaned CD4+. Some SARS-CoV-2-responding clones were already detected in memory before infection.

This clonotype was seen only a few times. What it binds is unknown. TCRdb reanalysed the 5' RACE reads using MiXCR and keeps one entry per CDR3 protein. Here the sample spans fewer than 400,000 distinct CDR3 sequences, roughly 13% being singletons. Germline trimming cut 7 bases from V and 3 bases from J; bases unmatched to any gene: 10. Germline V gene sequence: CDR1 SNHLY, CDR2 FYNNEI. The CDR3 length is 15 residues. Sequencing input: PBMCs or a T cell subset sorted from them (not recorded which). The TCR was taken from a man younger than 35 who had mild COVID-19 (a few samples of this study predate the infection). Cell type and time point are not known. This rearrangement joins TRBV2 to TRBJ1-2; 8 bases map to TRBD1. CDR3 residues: CASNPGQGDDYGYTF. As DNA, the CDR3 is TGTGCCAGCAATCCCGGACAGGGAGACGACTATGGCTACACCTTC.